The 24 T cell receptor beta chains below come from one sample, sequenced in a study of T cell changes during pregnancy in multiple sclerosis. Data came from immunoSEQ multiplex PCR; TCRdb stores just in-frame clones and leaves some out. The repertoire includes about 40,000 clones, 80% to 90% of them detected once, and around 0.49% sits in the top ten. The material sequenced was CD4+ T cells from peripheral blood mononuclear cells, taken in the first trimester of pregnancy. These receptors all come from a female donor with multiple sclerosis, enrolled in a pregnancy study.

The genes are TRBV18 and TRBJ2-7, with D possibly TRBD1 on 5 matching bases. CDR3 length: 15 amino acids. The germline gives CDR1 KGHSH, CDR2 LQKENI. The germline V and J ends were trimmed by 0 bases and 3 bases, with 12 bases remaining between them. The CDR3 DNA is TGTGCCAGCTCACCACCGGCAGGGCGCAGCTACGAGCAGTACTTC. It specifies CASSPPAGRSYEQYF.

The V and J genes are TRBV18 and TRBJ2-7, with 12 bases lining up with TRBD1. V lost 5 bases, J lost 2 bases, and 4 bases stayed unmatched. CDR1 KGHSH and CDR2 LQKENI come from the germline V gene. The CDR3 sequence is 15 residues long. CDR3 in DNA: TGTGCCAGCTCATCCCGGGACAGGGGGCCCTACGAGCAGTACTTC. Protein: CASSSRDRGPYEQYF.

The V gene is TRBV5-1, the J gene TRBJ1-1; TRBD1 agrees at 9 bases. Losses at the gene ends were 6 bases for V and 4 bases for J; bases not matched to a gene: 13. Germline loops: CDR1 SGHRS, CDR2 YFSETQ. The CDR3 length is 16 residues. The CDR3 is CASKRGQGGVGTEAFF. Here the CDR3 DNA reads TGCGCCAGCAAGCGGGGACAGGGTGGGGTGGGCACTGAAGCTTTCTTT.

This clone occurred once. The V gene is TRBV30, the J gene TRBJ1-6; a possible D gene is TRBD1 (6 bases). V was pared by 2 bases and J by 12 bases, with 20 bases between. There are 15 residues in the CDR3. The germline V gene encodes CDR1 GTSNPN and CDR2 SVGIG (reference sequence). The CDR3: CAWSSKRVQGRPLHF. Here the CDR3 DNA reads TGTGCCTGGAGTTCAAAACGGGTACAGGGCAGACCCCTCCACTTT.

The CDR3 DNA sequence: TGTGCCAGCAGCTCGTGGGGACTTTACAATGAGCAGTTCTTC. Protein: CASSSWGLYNEQFF. V usage is TRBV7-2 and J usage is TRBJ2-1, with a possible D match to TRBD2 (6 bases). The CDR3 totals 14 residues. Germline loops: CDR1 SGHTA, CDR2 FQGNSA. V was clipped by 4 bases and J by 4 bases, with 11 bases between them.

This clone was seen a few times. CDR3 bases: TGCGCCACCAGATTAGGGACAGGGAAATTAGCGAACACTGAAGCTTTCTTT. Translating it yields CATRLGTGKLANTEAFF. The chain combines TRBV4-1 with TRBJ1-1; 9 bases match TRBD1. The ends lost 10 bases at V and 1 base at J; junction bases unmatched: 16. The CDR3 is made up of 17 amino acids. CDR1 and CDR2 from the germline V gene are MGHRA and YSYEKL.

This clone was observed a single time. V usage is TRBV9 and J usage is TRBJ2-1; possible D gene TRBD1, 5 bases. The ends were cut back, 3 bases at V and 6 bases at J, with 13 bases in the middle. CDR3 size: 14 residues. From germline, CDR1 is SGDLS and CDR2 YYNGEE. The CDR3 is CASSGQGSLNEQFF. In DNA form, the CDR3 reads TGTGCCAGCAGCGGGCAGGGTTCCCTCAATGAGCAGTTCTTC. The complete variable domain, with remaining parts taken from reference TRBV9 and TRBJ2-1, reads DSGVTQTPKHLITATGQRVTLRCSPRSGDLSVYWYQQSLDQGLQFLIQYYNGEERAKGNILERFSAQQFPDLHSELNLSSLELGDSALYFCASSGQGSLNEQFFGPGTRLTVL.

This clone showed up just once. The V gene is TRBV7-2, the J gene TRBJ2-1; 8 bases line up with TRBD2. With V trimmed by 5 bases and J by 4 bases, 7 bases remained unmatched. Per germline, CDR1 SGHTA and CDR2 FQGNSA. The CDR3 loop spans 15 amino acids. CDR3 in amino acids: CASSPVTSVYNEQFF. The CDR3 DNA is TGTGCCAGCAGCCCCGTGACTAGCGTTTACAATGAGCAGTTCTTC. The full variable domain, its missing parts supplied by reference TRBV7-2 and TRBJ2-1, is GAGVSQSPSNKVTEKGKDVELRCDPISGHTALYWYRQSLGQGLEFLIYFQGNSAPDKSGLPSDRFSAERTGGSVSTLTIQRTQQEDSAVYLCASSPVTSVYNEQFFGPGTRLTVL.

This clone is termed medium-sized (0.01 to 0.1%). The chain couples TRBV5-8 to TRBJ2-7; D may be TRBD1 (6 bases). V was trimmed by 4 bases and J by 0 bases, leaving 20 bases between them. CDR3 size: 17 residues. Germline values: CDR1 SGHTS, CDR2 YDEGEE. As DNA, the CDR3 is TGTGCCAGCAGCCCCCGAGGGGTAGGGGACAACTCCTACGAGCAGTACTTC. Translation gives CASSPRGVGDNSYEQYF.

The V gene is TRBV6-1, the J gene TRBJ1-2; the D gene is possibly TRBD1 (6 bases). Trimming left V 7 bases short and J 6 bases short, with 15 bases between. CDR3 length: 13 amino acids. CDR1 and CDR2 from the germline V gene are MNHNS and SASEGT. The CDR3 region is CASIRGRGDGYTF. The CDR3 region has the DNA TGTGCCAGCATCAGAGGGAGGGGGGATGGCTACACCTTC.

This chain connects TRBV7-2 to TRBJ1-2; D is unresolved. With 6 bases removed from V and 4 bases from J, the gap between germline ends came to 15 bases. Germline CDR1 is SGHTA and CDR2 is FQGNSA. The CDR3 is 14 residues long. DNA for the CDR3: TGTGCCAGCAGTCCCAATGCCGGGAGCTATGGCTACACCTTC. This encodes CASSPNAGSYGYTF.

V usage is TRBV6-4 and J usage is TRBJ2-3; no reliable D call. This CDR3 has 12 residues. The V gene lost 1 base and the J gene lost 6 bases, with 5 bases spanning the gap. CDR1 MRHNA and CDR2 SNTAGT come from the germline V gene. CDR3 region: CASSDYGDTQYF. The DNA of the CDR3 is TGTGCCAGCAGTGACTACGGGGATACGCAGTATTTT.

The rearrangement uses TRBV11-1 and TRBJ2-3, with 9 positions matching TRBD2. The V segment lost 1 base and the J segment 5 bases; nucleotides outside the gene matches: 4. CDR1 SGHAT and CDR2 FQDESV come from the germline V gene (reference sequence). This CDR3 has 15 residues. CDR3 DNA: TGTGCCAGCAGCTTAGGGACTAGCGCCGGAGATACGCAGTATTTT. As protein: CASSLGTSAGDTQYF.

V gene TRBV4-3 combines with J gene TRBJ1-6; 8 bases fit TRBD1. This CDR3 contains 17 residues. V was pared by 0 bases and J by 6 bases, with 7 bases of the junction left unmatched. CDR1 LGHNA and CDR2 YSLEER come from the germline V gene. Here the CDR3 DNA reads TGCGCCAGCAGCCAAGAAACTACAGGGGGATTTAATTCACCCCTCCACTTT. Translated, it gives CASSQETTGGFNSPLHF.

This clone was picked up one time. Its ends do not fully match the called genes, so a read error is possible. As DNA, the CDR3 is TGTGCCAGCAGCCCTGGCGACACAGGCGCCAGAGCGAAGAGCAACTTC. This encodes CASSPGDTGARAKSNF. The V gene is TRBV4-2, the J gene TRBJ1-2, with a weak D call TRBD1 (5 bases). Germline loops: CDR1 LGHNA, CDR2 YNFKEQ. The CDR3 contains 16 residues.

This chain uses TRBV5-1 with TRBJ2-5; D uncertain. The V end lost 3 bases, the J end lost 0 bases, and 9 bases lay between the germline ends. Looked up from germline, CDR1 is SGHRS and CDR2 is YFSETQ. The CDR3 length is 14 residues. The CDR3 protein is CASSSTDYQETQYF. The CDR3 DNA follows: TGCGCCAGCAGCTCAACTGACTACCAAGAGACCCAGTACTTC.

This chain uses TRBV7-2 with TRBJ2-3; D uncertain. Germline loops: CDR1 SGHTA, CDR2 FQGNSA. Between the trimmed V and J ends, which lost 5 bases and 1 base, there was a span of 4 bases. The CDR3 is made up of 12 amino acids. The CDR3 nucleotides read TGTGCCAGCAGCAGAGGCACAGATACGCAGTATTTT. Translated: CASSRGTDTQYF.

The chain joins TRBV9 to TRBJ2-5, with 9 bases matching TRBD2. Germline V gene sequence: CDR1 SGDLS, CDR2 YYNGEE. The ends lost 4 bases at V and 4 bases at J; junction bases unmatched: 8. The length of the CDR3 is 15 residues. DNA for the CDR3: TGTGCCAGCAGCCTTAGCGGGAGCGGCGGAGAGACCCAGTACTTC. It encodes CASSLSGSGGETQYF.

The V call is TRBV5-4, the J call TRBJ1-2, with D possibly matching TRBD1 (6 bases). The CDR3 contains 13 residues. Germline-derived CDR1 and CDR2 are SGHNT and YYREEE (reference sequence). The germline V and J ends were trimmed by 2 bases and 8 bases, with 13 bases remaining between them. CDR3: CASSLETGSGYTF. In DNA form, the CDR3 reads TGTGCCAGCAGCTTAGAAACAGGGTCCGGCTACACCTTC.

This clone is deemed medium-sized. DNA for the CDR3: TGTGCCTGTGCGACAGGACAGGCAACTTGGGGCAATCAGCCCCAGCATTTT. Translated, it gives CACATGQATWGNQPQHF. The chain has TRBV30 and TRBJ1-5; TRBD1 agrees at 7 bases. Germline CDR1 and CDR2: GTSNPN and SVGIG (reference sequence). J gave up 2 bases and V 6 bases, and 16 bases lay outside the gene matches. This CDR3 contains 17 residues.

The chain has TRBV6-5 and TRBJ1-1, with D perhaps matching TRBD1 (6 bases). Germline V CDR1 and CDR2: MNHEY, SVGAGI. The CDR3 has 13 residues. V was pared by 6 bases and J by 0 bases, with 8 bases between. The CDR3 is CASRDRMNTEAFF. The CDR3 DNA reads TGTGCCAGCAGAGACAGGATGAACACTGAAGCTTTCTTT.

The chain recombines TRBV29-1 with TRBJ2-1, with D maybe TRBD1 (6 bases). The germline CDR1 and CDR2 sequences are SQVTM and ANQGSEA. The CDR3 loop spans 15 amino acids. V gave up 3 bases and J gave up 10 bases, with 22 bases separating them. CDR3 sequence: CSVEGPSTDSGEQFF. The CDR3 DNA reads as TGCAGCGTTGAGGGTCCATCCACGGACAGTGGAGAGCAGTTCTTC.

The rearrangement uses TRBV5-6 and TRBJ1-2, with D possibly being TRBD1 (5 bases). Trimming pared 5 bases from V and 4 bases from J, leaving 18 bases between. The CDR3 sequence is 15 residues long. From germline, CDR1 is SGHDT and CDR2 YYEEEE. The CDR3 sequence: CASSPWTRGSYGYTF. CDR3 nucleotides: TGTGCCAGCAGTCCCTGGACAAGGGGCAGCTATGGCTACACCTTC.

The sample holds one count of this clone. The V and J genes are TRBV5-1 and TRBJ2-7; 10 positions agree with TRBD1. Germline V gene sequence: CDR1 SGHRS, CDR2 YFSETQ. V lost 0 bases, J lost 3 bases, and 6 bases stayed unmatched. The CDR3 extends over 16 amino acids. The CDR3 loop is CASSLAGQGVSYEQYF. The CDR3 DNA sequence: TGCGCCAGCAGCTTGGCCGGACAGGGGGTTAGCTACGAGCAGTACTTC.